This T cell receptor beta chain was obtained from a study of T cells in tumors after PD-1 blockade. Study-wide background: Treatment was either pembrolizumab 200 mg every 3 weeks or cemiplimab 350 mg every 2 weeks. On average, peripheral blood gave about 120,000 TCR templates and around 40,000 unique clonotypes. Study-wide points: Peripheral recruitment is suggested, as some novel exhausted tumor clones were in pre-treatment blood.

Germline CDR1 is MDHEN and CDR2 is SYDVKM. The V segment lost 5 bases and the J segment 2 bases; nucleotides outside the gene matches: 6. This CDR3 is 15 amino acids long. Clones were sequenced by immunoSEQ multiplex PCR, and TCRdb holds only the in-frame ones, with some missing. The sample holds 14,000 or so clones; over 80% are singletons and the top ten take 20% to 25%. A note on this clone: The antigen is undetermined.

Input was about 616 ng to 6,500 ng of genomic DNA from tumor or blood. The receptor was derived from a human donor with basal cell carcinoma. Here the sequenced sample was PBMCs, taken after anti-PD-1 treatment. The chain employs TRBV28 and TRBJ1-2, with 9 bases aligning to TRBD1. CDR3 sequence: CASSHTGTGNYGYTF. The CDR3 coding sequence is TGTGCCAGCAGTCACACCGGGACAGGGAACTATGGCTACACCTTC.